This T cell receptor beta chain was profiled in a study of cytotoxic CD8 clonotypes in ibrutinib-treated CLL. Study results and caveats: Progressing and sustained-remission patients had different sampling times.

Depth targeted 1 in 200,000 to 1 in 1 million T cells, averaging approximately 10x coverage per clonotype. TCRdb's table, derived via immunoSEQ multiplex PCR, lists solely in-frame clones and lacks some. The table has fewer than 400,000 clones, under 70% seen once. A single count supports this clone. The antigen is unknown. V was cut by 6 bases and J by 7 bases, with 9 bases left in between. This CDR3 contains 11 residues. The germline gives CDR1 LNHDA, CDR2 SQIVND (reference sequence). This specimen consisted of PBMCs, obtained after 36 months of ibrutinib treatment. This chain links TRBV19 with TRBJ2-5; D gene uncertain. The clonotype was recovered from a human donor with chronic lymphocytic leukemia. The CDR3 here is CASSMGWTQYF. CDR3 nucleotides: TGTGCCAGTAGCATGGGGTGGACCCAGTACTTC.